Each of the 7 T cell receptor beta chains below was sequenced from the same sample in a study of cytomegalovirus exposure and HLA in healthy donors. Primers: 60 Vbeta forward and 13 Jbeta reverse. TCRdb's copy holds only in-frame clones and misses some; the assay was immunoSEQ multiplex PCR. The table records tens of thousands of clones, about 78% of them present only once. The source material was PBMCs. The receptor source for this set is a male donor in good health and CMV-seronegative.

This rearrangement joins TRBV27 to TRBJ1-4; D perhaps matches TRBD1 (5 bases). CDR3 length: 15 residues. The germline CDR1 and CDR2 sequences are MNHEY and SMNVEV (reference sequence). V shed 3 bases and J shed 2 bases, with 10 bases lying between them. The CDR3 loop reads CASSLTARTNEKLFF. Written as DNA, the CDR3 is TGTGCCAGCAGTTTGACAGCTAGGACTAATGAAAAACTGTTTTTT.

The V gene is TRBV4-1, the J gene TRBJ2-2; D is possibly TRBD2 (7 bases). Deletions cut 0 bases from V and 5 bases from J, with 13 bases between. The CDR3 length is 16 residues. From germline, CDR1 is MGHRA and CDR2 YSYEKL. In DNA, the CDR3 is TGCGCCAGCAGCCAAGAAGGGGGAGGGGTGACCGGGGAGCTGTTTTTT. As protein: CASSQEGGGVTGELFF.

The chain uses TRBV7-3 and TRBJ2-1, with 11 bases matching TRBD2. The CDR3 consists of 16 residues. Per the germline V gene, CDR1 is SGHTA and CDR2 is FQGTGA. V was pared by 5 bases and J by 5 bases, with 8 bases of the junction left unmatched. CDR3 loop: CASSLHLAGGHNEQFF. CDR3 in DNA: TGTGCCAGCAGCCTACATCTAGCGGGAGGCCACAATGAGCAGTTCTTC.

This clone occurred a few times. This chain joins TRBV5-6 and TRBJ2-7; maybe TRBD2 (5 bases). CDR1 and CDR2 (germline): SGHDT, YYEEEE. This CDR3 has 13 amino acids. The V and J ends lost 0 bases and 3 bases respectively, with 7 bases between them. The CDR3 region is CASSLVGDYEQYF. CDR3 bases: TGTGCCAGCAGCTTGGTCGGGGACTACGAGCAGTACTTC.

The V gene is TRBV19, the J gene TRBJ2-7; 7 bases are shared with TRBD1. The germline CDR1 and CDR2 sequences are LNHDA and SQIVND (reference sequence). CDR3 length: 14 residues. Losses at the gene ends were 2 bases for V and 3 bases for J; bases not matched to a gene: 4. The CDR3 DNA reads TGTGCCAGTAGTATAACAGGGGATGGCTACGAGCAGTACTTC. Protein: CASSITGDGYEQYF.

This rearrangement joins TRBV30 to TRBJ1-1; weak D call: TRBD1 (5 bases). Germline loops: CDR1 GTSNPN, CDR2 SVGIG (reference sequence). Trimming cost V 8 bases and J 1 base, with 11 bases left between them. There are 12 residues in the CDR3. In DNA, the CDR3 is TGTGCCCTGACCGGGGGGAACACTGAAGCTTTCTTT. Translating it yields CALTGGNTEAFF.

This chain links TRBV28 with TRBJ2-7; D possibly corresponds to TRBD1 (5 bases). Germline loops: CDR1 MDHEN, CDR2 SYDVKM. V dropped 3 bases and J dropped 0 bases, with 9 bases sitting between them. The CDR3 sequence is 14 residues long. For the CDR3, the DNA is TGTGCCAGCAGTTTTGGGGCGCTCTCCTACGAGCAGTACTTC. Its protein product is CASSFGALSYEQYF.